Given below is one T cell receptor (beta chain) in context. The antigen is not known. Every isolated RNA sample was fully reverse transcribed, so sequencing captured expressed TCRB transcripts. The protocol was immunoSEQ multiplex PCR, while the TCRdb copy is restricted to in-frame clones and leaves out a portion. Here the sample spans roughly 230,000 clones, over 9.5% being singletons. This record comes from a study of beta chain features in type 1 diabetes. Study findings and constraints: TCRB rearrangement may or may not be influenced by HLA type; here this remained unresolved.

This CDR3 region has 17 residues. With 3 bases clipped from V and 0 bases from J, the junction kept 4 bases outside the gene matches. Germline V gene sequence: CDR1 SGHAT, CDR2 FQNNGV. V and J are TRBV11-2 and TRBJ2-1; 11 bases are shared with TRBD2. This clonotype was sampled from a woman aged 18-29 years in good health. The sample taken for sequencing was naive CD4+ T cells from blood. CDR3: CASSFRLAGSSYNEQFF. In nucleotides, the CDR3 is TGTGCCAGCAGCTTTCGACTAGCGGGAAGCTCCTACAATGAGCAGTTCTTC.